This T cell receptor (beta chain) was recorded in a study of sequential checkpoint blockade in melanoma. Study as a whole: Patients were randomized 1:1 to nivolumab-then-ipilimumab or ipilimumab-then-nivolumab first-line.

Treatment defined: randomized to nivolumab then ipilimumab (arm A) or the reverse (arm B). DNA-damaging chemotherapy had not been given to any patient beforehand. Sorted cells were live CD3+CD8+, lacking CD19 and CD56, from PBMCs. Using immunoSEQ multiplex PCR, the repertoire was profiled, and TCRdb retains in-frame clones only, with some absent. The sample includes some 15,000 clones, 93% seen only once; the top ten take roughly 23%. The CDR3 runs to 17 residues. Looked up from germline, CDR1 is SGHTA and CDR2 is FQGNSA. V trimming: 2 bases; J trimming: 3 bases; junction bases outside the gene matches: 10.

Sequencing used CD8+ T cells sorted from blood (inferred from file names), obtained from a patient given nivolumab and ipilimumab in sequence. The chain combines TRBV7-2 with TRBJ1-3, with TRBD1 matching 7 bases. The receptor was isolated from a human donor with melanoma. The CDR3 DNA is TGTGCCAGCAGCTTACCGAACCAGGGGGAAGGTGGAAACACCATATATTTT. Protein sequence: CASSLPNQGEGGNTIYF.